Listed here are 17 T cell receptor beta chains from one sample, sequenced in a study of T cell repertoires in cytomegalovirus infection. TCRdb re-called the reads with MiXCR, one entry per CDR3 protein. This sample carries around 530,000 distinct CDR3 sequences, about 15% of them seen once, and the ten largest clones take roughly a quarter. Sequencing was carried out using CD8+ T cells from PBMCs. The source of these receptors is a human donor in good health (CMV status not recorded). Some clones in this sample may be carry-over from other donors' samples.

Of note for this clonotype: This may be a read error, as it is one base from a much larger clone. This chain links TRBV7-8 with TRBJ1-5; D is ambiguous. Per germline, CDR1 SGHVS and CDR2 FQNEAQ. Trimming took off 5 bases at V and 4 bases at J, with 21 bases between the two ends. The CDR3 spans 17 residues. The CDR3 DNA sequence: TGTGCCAGCAGCCCCGCTCTGATAGGTGTACAAAATCAGCCCCAGCATTTT. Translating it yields CASSPALIGVQNQPQHF.

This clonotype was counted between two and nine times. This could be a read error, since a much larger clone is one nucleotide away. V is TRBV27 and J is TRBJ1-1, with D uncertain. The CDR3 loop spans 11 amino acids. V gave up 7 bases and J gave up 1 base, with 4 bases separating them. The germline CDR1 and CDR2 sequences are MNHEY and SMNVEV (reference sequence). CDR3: CASKENTEAFF. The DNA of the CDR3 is TGTGCCAGCAAAGAGAACACTGAAGCTTTCTTT.

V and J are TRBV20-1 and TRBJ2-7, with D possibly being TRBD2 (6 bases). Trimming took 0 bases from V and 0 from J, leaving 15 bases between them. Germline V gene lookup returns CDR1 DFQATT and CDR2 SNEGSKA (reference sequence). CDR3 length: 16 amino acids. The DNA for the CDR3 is TGCAGTGCTAGAGAGCTCCTGGGCGGGGACTCCTACGAGCAGTACTTC. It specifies CSARELLGGDSYEQYF.

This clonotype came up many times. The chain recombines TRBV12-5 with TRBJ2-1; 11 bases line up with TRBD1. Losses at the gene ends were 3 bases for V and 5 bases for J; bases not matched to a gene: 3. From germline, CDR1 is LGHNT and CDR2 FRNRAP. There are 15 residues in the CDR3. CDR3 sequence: CASGFGQGAHNEQFF. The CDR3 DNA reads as TGTGCTAGTGGTTTTGGACAGGGGGCCCACAATGAGCAGTTCTTC.

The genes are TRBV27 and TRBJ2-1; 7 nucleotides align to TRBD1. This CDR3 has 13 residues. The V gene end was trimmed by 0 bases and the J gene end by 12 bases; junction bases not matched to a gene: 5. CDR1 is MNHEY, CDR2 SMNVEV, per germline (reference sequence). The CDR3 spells CASSLSLTGRQFF. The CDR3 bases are TGTGCCAGCAGTTTATCGTTGACAGGGCGGCAGTTCTTC.

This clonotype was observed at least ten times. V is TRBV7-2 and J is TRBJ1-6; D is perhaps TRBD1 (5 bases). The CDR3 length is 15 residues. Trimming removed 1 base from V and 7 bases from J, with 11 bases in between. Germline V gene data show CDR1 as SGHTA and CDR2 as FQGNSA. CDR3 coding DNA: TGTGCCAGCAGCTTAGGGGACTGGGGAAATTCACCCCTCCACTTT. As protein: CASSLGDWGNSPLHF.

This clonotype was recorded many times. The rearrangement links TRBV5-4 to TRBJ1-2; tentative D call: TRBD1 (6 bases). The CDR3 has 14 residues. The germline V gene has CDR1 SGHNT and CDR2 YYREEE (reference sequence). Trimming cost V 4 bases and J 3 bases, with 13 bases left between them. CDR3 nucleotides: TGTGCCAGCAGCCAAGACAGGACCGACTATGGCTACACCTTC. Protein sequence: CASSQDRTDYGYTF.

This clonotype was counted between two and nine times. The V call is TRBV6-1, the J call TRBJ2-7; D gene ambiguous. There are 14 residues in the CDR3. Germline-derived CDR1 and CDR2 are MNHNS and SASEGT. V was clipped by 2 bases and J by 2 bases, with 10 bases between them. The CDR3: CASSELDTAYEQYF. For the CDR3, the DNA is TGTGCCAGCAGTGAATTAGACACCGCCTACGAGCAGTACTTC.

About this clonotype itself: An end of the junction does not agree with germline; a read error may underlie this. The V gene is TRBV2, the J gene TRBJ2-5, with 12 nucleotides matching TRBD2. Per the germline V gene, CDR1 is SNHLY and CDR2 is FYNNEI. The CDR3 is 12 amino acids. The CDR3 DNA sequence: TGTGCCAGCCCGGGACTAGCGGGCGAAATATCCTTC. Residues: CASPGLAGEISF.

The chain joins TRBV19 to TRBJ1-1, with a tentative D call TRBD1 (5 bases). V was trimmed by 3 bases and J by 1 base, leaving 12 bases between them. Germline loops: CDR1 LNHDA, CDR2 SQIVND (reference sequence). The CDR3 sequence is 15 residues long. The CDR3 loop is CASSIPGRKNTEAFF. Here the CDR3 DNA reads TGTGCCAGTAGTATTCCGGGACGGAAGAACACTGAAGCTTTCTTT.

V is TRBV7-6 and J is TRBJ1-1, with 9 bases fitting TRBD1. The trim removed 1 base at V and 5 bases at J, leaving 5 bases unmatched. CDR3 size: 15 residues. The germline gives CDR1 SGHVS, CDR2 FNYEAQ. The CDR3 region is CASSLDRGLYTEAFF. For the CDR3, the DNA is TGTGCCAGCAGCTTAGACAGGGGGCTCTATACTGAAGCTTTCTTT.

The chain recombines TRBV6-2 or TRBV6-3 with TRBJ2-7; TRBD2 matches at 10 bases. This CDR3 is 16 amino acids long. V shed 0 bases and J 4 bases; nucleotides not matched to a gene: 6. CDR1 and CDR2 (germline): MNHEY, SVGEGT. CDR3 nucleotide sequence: TGTGCCAGCAGTTACTCTTCTAGCGGGGGATTTTACGAGCAGTACTTC. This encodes CASSYSSSGGFYEQYF.

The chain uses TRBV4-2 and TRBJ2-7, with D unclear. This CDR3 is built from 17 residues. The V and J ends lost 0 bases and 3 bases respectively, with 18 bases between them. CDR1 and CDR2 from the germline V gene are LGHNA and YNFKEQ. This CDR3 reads CASSQDGSIGYLYEQYF. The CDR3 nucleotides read TGTGCCAGCAGCCAAGATGGATCAATCGGGTACCTCTACGAGCAGTACTTC.

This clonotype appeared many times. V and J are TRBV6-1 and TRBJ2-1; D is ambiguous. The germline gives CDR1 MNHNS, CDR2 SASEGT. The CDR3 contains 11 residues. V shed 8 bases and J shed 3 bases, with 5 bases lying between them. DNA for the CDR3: TGTGCCAGCTGGGACTACAATGAGCAGTTCTTC. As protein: CASWDYNEQFF.

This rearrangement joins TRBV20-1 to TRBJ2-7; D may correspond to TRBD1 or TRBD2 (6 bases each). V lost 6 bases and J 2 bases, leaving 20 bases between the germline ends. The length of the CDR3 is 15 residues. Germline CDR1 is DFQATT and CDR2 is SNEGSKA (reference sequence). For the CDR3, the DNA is TGCAGTGCCCCTTCGGGGGCCACCGAAGCCTACGAGCAGTACTTC. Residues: CSAPSGATEAYEQYF.

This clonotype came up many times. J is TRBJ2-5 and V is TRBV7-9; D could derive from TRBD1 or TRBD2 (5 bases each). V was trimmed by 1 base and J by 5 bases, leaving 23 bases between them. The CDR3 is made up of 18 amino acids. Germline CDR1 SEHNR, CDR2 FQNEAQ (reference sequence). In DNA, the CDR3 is TGTGCCAGCAGCTTAGACTTATATGCAGAGGGGTTTAAGGAGACCCAGTACTTC. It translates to CASSLDLYAEGFKETQYF. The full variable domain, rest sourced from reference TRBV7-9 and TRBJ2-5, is DTGVSQNPRHKITKRGQNVTFRCDPISEHNRLYWYRQTLGQGPEFLTYFQNEAQLEKSRLLSDRFSAERPKGSFSTLEIQRTEQGDSAMYLCASSLDLYAEGFKETQYFGPGTRLLVL.

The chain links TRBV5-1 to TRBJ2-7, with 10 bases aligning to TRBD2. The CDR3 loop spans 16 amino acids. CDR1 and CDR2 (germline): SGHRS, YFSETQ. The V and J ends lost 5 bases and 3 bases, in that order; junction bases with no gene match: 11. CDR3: CASRSTSGTEVYEQYF. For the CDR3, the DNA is TGCGCCAGCAGATCCACTAGCGGGACGGAGGTCTACGAGCAGTACTTC.